The 23 T cell receptor beta chains below all came from one sample that was sequenced in a study of T cell responses to AZD1222 COVID-19 vaccine. Generated by immunoSEQ multiplex PCR, the TCRdb table keeps only in-frame clones and is missing some. The sample has 150,000 or so clones, just over 90% seen once. The source was peripheral blood, collected 28 days after the second AZD1222 dose. The receptors come from an adult who received the AZD1222 COVID-19 vaccine.

Here the CDR3 reads CASSQDQEGAHTEAFF. The DNA of the CDR3 is TGTGCCAGCAGCCAAGATCAGGAGGGGGCTCACACTGAAGCTTTCTTT. This chain joins TRBV3-1 (or the pseudogene TRBV3-2) and TRBJ1-1, with 7 bases aligning to TRBD1. Germline loops: CDR1 LGHDT, CDR2 YNNKEL (reference sequence). Trimming took 0 bases from V and 3 from J; bases not matched to a gene: 7. This CDR3 contains 16 residues.

This clone has only one observation. The chain has TRBV2 and TRBJ2-3, with 9 bases aligning to TRBD2. Losses at the gene ends were 3 bases for V and 6 bases for J; bases not matched to a gene: 13. CDR3 length equals 17 residues. CDR1 SNHLY and CDR2 FYNNEI come from the germline V gene. CDR3 sequence: CASSEREGRDPGDTQYF. CDR3 nucleotide sequence: TGTGCCAGCAGTGAGCGGGAGGGCAGGGACCCGGGCGATACGCAGTATTTT.

The chain carries TRBV9 and TRBJ2-7; 8 nucleotides line up with TRBD2. V lost 4 bases to trimming and J lost 3 bases; unmatched junction nucleotides: 6. Germline CDR1 reads SGDLS; CDR2 reads YYNGEE. The CDR3 contains 14 residues. The CDR3 protein is CASSPTSGGYEQYF. The CDR3 DNA reads TGTGCCAGCAGCCCTACAAGCGGGGGCTACGAGCAGTACTTC.

This clone was detected only once. The chain carries TRBV19 and TRBJ1-1; D gene unclear. Germline V lookup: CDR1 LNHDA, CDR2 SQIVND (reference sequence). The CDR3 runs 15 residues. The ends were cut back, 5 bases at V and 2 bases at J, with 15 bases in the middle. DNA for the CDR3: TGTGCCAGTAGTCCAGGTGGTGGGCCAAACACTGAAGCTTTCTTT. Translated: CASSPGGGPNTEAFF.

J is TRBJ1-3 and V is TRBV5-1, with no clear D. V was cut by 4 bases and J by 6 bases, with 14 bases left in between. The CDR3 is made up of 14 amino acids. Germline lookup yields CDR1 SGHRS and CDR2 YFSETQ. CDR3 nucleotides: TGCGCCAGCAGCCCGGCGGTAGGGAAAAACACCATATATTTT. Residues: CASSPAVGKNTIYF. The full variable domain, with the rest looked up from reference TRBV5-1 and TRBJ1-3, is KAGVTQTPRYLIKTRGQQVTLSCSPISGHRSVSWYQQTPGQGLQFLFEYFSETQRNKGNFPGRFSGRQFSNSRSEMNVSTLELGDSALYLCASSPAVGKNTIYFGEGSWLTVV.

The rearrangement links TRBV5-4 to TRBJ2-1; 8 nucleotides align to TRBD2. This CDR3 is 14 amino acids long. CDR1 and CDR2 (germline): SGHNT, YYREEE (reference sequence). Unmatched junction bases numbered 1, after V lost 2 bases and J lost 3 bases. The CDR3 loop reads CASSFGGGYNEQFF. The CDR3 DNA reads as TGTGCCAGCAGCTTCGGGGGGGGCTACAATGAGCAGTTCTTC.

This chain joins TRBV4-1 and TRBJ1-3; D remains unclear. V lost 0 bases and J 3 bases, leaving 12 bases between the germline ends. The CDR3 runs to 16 residues. Germline lookup yields CDR1 MGHRA and CDR2 YSYEKL. The CDR3, as DNA: TGCGCCAGCAGCCAAGATCGTAAGGGTGTTGGAAACACCATATATTTT. It yields the protein CASSQDRKGVGNTIYF.

The genes are TRBV5-1 and TRBJ2-5; either TRBD1 or TRBD2 may fit D (5 bases each). This CDR3 is built from 14 residues. Germline V CDR1 and CDR2: SGHRS, YFSETQ. The V gene lost 4 bases and the J gene lost 2 bases, with 12 bases spanning the gap. For the CDR3, the DNA is TGCGCCAGCAGCGTCGGGACGACACAAGAGACCCAGTACTTC. Translation: CASSVGTTQETQYF.

The V gene is TRBV27, the J gene TRBJ2-7, with TRBD2 matching 11 bases. V lost 4 bases, J lost 6 bases, and 5 bases stayed unmatched. The CDR3 totals 14 residues. In germline, CDR1 is MNHEY, CDR2 SMNVEV (reference sequence). DNA of the CDR3: TGTGCCAGCAGTTCAACTAGCGGGGGTCGCGAGCAGTACTTC. Its translation: CASSSTSGGREQYF.

The V gene is TRBV4-2, the J gene TRBJ1-3; unclear D gene. Germline values: CDR1 LGHNA, CDR2 YNFKEQ. This CDR3 contains 18 residues. V was shortened by 4 bases and J by 3 bases, with 22 bases between the two germline ends. As DNA, the CDR3 is TGTGCCAGCAGCCGCGATTTTGGGGTAGGAATGGGTGGAAACACCATATATTTT. This gives the protein CASSRDFGVGMGGNTIYF.

V usage is TRBV27 and J usage is TRBJ1-2; possibly TRBD1 for D (5 bases). Germline CDR1 MNHEY, CDR2 SMNVEV (reference sequence). V lost 1 base to trimming and J lost 4 bases, with 10 bases between them. This CDR3 is 14 amino acids long. The CDR3 loop reads CASSLFGAPYGYTF. DNA for the CDR3: TGTGCCAGCAGTTTATTCGGGGCTCCCTATGGCTACACCTTC.

The chain recombines TRBV30 with TRBJ1-5; perhaps TRBD1 as D (5 bases). Trimming left V 1 base short and J 3 bases short, with 7 bases between. The CDR3 covers 13 residues. Germline CDR1 is GTSNPN and CDR2 is SVGIG (reference sequence). CDR3 sequence reads: CAWSGGDNQPQHF. The DNA for the CDR3 is TGTGCCTGGAGTGGGGGGGACAATCAGCCCCAGCATTTT.

The chain carries TRBV11-3 and TRBJ2-3, with unresolved D. V was trimmed by 5 bases and J by 6 bases, leaving 15 bases between them. There are 14 residues in the CDR3. The germline gives CDR1 SGHNT, CDR2 YENEEA. Written as DNA, the CDR3 is TGTGCCAGCAGCCCCTCGTCGAGCCCCGATACGCAGTATTTT. Protein: CASSPSSSPDTQYF.

This clone was recorded only once. The chain couples TRBV18 to TRBJ1-3; D gene ambiguous. Trimming left V 6 bases short and J 2 bases short, with 20 bases between. This CDR3 spans 17 amino acids. Germline lookup yields CDR1 KGHSH and CDR2 LQKENI. DNA of the CDR3: TGTGCCAGCTCCGATTCTTTCGGGGATTTTGCTGGAAACACCATATATTTT. It specifies CASSDSFGDFAGNTIYF.

This chain joins TRBV4-2 and TRBJ1-5; no clear D gene. Germline assignment: CDR1 LGHNA and CDR2 YNFKEQ. The CDR3 runs to 16 residues. Trimming took 4 bases from V and 2 from J, leaving 15 bases between them. CDR3 sequence reads: CASSPLGGVGNQPQHF. CDR3 in DNA: TGTGCCAGCAGCCCCCTCGGTGGGGTAGGCAATCAGCCCCAGCATTTT.

The chain combines TRBV6-1 with TRBJ1-1; D possibly corresponds to TRBD1 (5 bases). Germline lookup yields CDR1 MNHNS and CDR2 SASEGT. Between the trimmed V and J ends, which lost 0 bases and 0 bases, there was a span of 11 bases. This CDR3 is built from 16 residues. CDR3 loop: CASSEAWGPMNTEAFF. The CDR3 nucleotides read TGTGCCAGCAGTGAAGCTTGGGGCCCCATGAACACTGAAGCTTTCTTT.

This chain uses TRBV6-4 with TRBJ2-1; 12 bases map to TRBD2. The germline V gene encodes CDR1 MRHNA and CDR2 SNTAGT. V trimming: 4 bases; J trimming: 6 bases; junction bases outside the gene matches: 1. This CDR3 region has 14 residues. The CDR3 DNA is TGTGCCAGCAGTGCTAGCGGGGGGGCCAATGAGCAGTTCTTC. Amino acids: CASSASGGANEQFF.

This chain connects TRBV6-5 to TRBJ1-5; D remains unclear. V was trimmed by 8 bases and J by 7 bases, leaving 15 bases between them. This CDR3 is built from 13 residues. Per the germline V gene, CDR1 is MNHEY and CDR2 is SVGAGI. CDR3 loop: CASRPSGRQPQHF. The CDR3 coding sequence is TGTGCCAGCCGCCCTTCTGGACGGCAGCCCCAGCATTTT.

The chain couples TRBV19 to TRBJ2-2; 7 positions agree with TRBD1. The V segment lost 10 bases and the J segment 2 bases; nucleotides outside the gene matches: 4. This CDR3 region has 13 residues. The germline V gene has CDR1 LNHDA and CDR2 SQIVND (reference sequence). The CDR3 bases are TGTGCCATACGGGACAGCAACACCGGGGAGCTGTTTTTT. It specifies CAIRDSNTGELFF.

The gene calls are TRBV5-1 and TRBJ1-2; 11 nucleotides match TRBD1. Germline V gene data show CDR1 as SGHRS and CDR2 as YFSETQ. Germline trimming cut 1 base from V and 4 bases from J; bases unmatched to any gene: 6. This CDR3 has 16 amino acids. For the CDR3, the DNA is TGCGCCAGCAGCTTGAAGGGACAGGGGGGGCCCTATGGCTACACCTTC. Protein sequence: CASSLKGQGGPYGYTF.

This chain joins TRBV11-2 and TRBJ2-1; 10 bases line up with TRBD2. The ends lost 2 bases at V and 6 bases at J; junction bases unmatched: 1. Per the germline V gene, CDR1 is SGHAT and CDR2 is FQNNGV. The CDR3 is 14 residues long. Written as DNA, the CDR3 is TGTGCCAGCAGCTTACTAGCGGGGGTCAATGAGCAGTTCTTC. This gives the protein CASSLLAGVNEQFF.

The V gene is TRBV7-2, the J gene TRBJ2-3; D is ambiguous. The CDR3 runs 17 residues. Trimming left V 2 bases short and J 5 bases short, with 20 bases between. The germline V gene has CDR1 SGHTA and CDR2 FQGNSA. The CDR3 loop is CASSLSGRFGGIDTQYF. DNA for the CDR3: TGTGCCAGCAGCTTAAGTGGACGGTTCGGTGGGATAGATACGCAGTATTTT. The complete variable domain, with remaining parts taken from reference TRBV7-2 and TRBJ2-3, reads GAGVSQSPSNKVTEKGKDVELRCDPISGHTALYWYRQSLGQGLEFLIYFQGNSAPDKSGLPSDRFSAERTGGSVSTLTIQRTQQEDSAVYLCASSLSGRFGGIDTQYFGPGTRLTVL.

The chain carries TRBV7-2 and TRBJ1-1; the D gene is possibly TRBD1 (6 bases). Germline V gene lookup returns CDR1 SGHTA and CDR2 FQGNSA. The CDR3 length is 14 residues. V was trimmed by 5 bases and J by 4 bases, leaving 14 bases between them. Written as DNA, the CDR3 is TGTGCCAGCAGCCGGGAGGGACACGGCACTGAAGCTTTCTTT. This gives the protein CASSREGHGTEAFF.